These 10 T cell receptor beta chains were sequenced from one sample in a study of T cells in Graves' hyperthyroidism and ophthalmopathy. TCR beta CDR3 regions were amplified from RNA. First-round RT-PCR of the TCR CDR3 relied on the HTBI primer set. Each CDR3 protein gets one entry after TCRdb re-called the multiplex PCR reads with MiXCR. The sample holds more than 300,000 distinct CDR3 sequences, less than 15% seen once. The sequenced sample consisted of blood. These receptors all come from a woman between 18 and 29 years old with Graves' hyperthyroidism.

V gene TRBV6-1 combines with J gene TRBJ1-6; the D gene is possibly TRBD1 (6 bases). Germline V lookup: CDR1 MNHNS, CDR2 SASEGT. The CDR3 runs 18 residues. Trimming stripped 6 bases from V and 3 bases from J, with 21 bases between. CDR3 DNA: TGTGCCAGCAGCTTCCCCCTACAACGGACAGTCTATAATTCACCCCTCCACTTT. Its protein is CASSFPLQRTVYNSPLHF.

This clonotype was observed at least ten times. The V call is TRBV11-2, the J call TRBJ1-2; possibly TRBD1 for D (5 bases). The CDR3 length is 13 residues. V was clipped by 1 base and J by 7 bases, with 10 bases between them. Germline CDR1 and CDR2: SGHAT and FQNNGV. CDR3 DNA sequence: TGTGCCAGCAGCTTAGGGGGCTCTGTTGGCTACACCTTC. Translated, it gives CASSLGGSVGYTF.

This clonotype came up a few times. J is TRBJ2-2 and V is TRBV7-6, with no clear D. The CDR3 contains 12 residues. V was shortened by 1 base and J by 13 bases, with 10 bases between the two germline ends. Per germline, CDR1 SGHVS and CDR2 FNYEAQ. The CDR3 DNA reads TGTGCCAGCAGCTTAGAGGACGGATGGCTGTTTTTT. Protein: CASSLEDGWLFF. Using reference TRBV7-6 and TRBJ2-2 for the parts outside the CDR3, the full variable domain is GAGVSQSPRYKVTKRGQDVALRCDPISGHVSLYWYRQALGQGPEFLTYFNYEAQQDKSGLPNDRFSAERPEGSISTLTIQRTEQRDSAMYRCASSLEDGWLFFGEGSRLTVL.

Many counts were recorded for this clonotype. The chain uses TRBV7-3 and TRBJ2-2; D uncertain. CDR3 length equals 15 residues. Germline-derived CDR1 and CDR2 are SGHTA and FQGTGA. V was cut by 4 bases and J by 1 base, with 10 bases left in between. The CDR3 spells CASSSSVVNTGELFF. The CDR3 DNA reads TGTGCCAGCAGCTCCTCGGTGGTGAACACCGGGGAGCTGTTTTTT.

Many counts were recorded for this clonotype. The CDR3 region has the DNA TGTGCCAGCAGTTTATTGACTAGCGGGGGCGGTGAGCAGTTCTTC. It translates to CASSLLTSGGGEQFF. V and J are TRBV28 and TRBJ2-1, with 12 bases fitting TRBD2. This CDR3 is built from 15 residues. CDR1 is MDHEN and CDR2 is SYDVKM in the germline V gene. The J segment lost 9 bases and the V segment lost 1 base, leaving 4 bases of the junction unmatched.

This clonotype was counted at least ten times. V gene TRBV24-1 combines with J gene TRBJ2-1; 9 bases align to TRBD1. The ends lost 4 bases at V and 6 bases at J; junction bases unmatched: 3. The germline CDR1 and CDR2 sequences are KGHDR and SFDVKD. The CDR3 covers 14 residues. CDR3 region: CATSDWDRANEQFF. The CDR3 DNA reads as TGTGCCACCAGTGACTGGGACAGGGCCAATGAGCAGTTCTTC.

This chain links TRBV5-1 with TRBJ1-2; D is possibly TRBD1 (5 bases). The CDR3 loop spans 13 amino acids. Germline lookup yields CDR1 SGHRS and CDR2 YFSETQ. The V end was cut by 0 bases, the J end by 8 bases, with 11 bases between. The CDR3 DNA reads TGCGCCAGCAGCTTGGATTCCAGGGACGGCTACACCTTC. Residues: CASSLDSRDGYTF.

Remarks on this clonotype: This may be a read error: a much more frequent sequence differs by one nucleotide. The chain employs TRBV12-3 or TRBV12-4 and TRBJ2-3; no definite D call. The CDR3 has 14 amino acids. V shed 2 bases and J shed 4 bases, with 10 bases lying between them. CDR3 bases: TGTGCCAGCAGTTTACGATACCCACCAGATACGCAGTATTTT. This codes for CASSLRYPPDTQYF.

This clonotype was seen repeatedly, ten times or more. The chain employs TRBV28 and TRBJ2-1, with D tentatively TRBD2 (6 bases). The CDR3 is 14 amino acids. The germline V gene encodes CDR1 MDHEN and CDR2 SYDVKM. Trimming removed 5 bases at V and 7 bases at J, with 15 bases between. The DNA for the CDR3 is TGTGCCAGCAGTCCCGGGAGAGGAGGGAATGAGCAGTTCTTC. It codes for CASSPGRGGNEQFF.

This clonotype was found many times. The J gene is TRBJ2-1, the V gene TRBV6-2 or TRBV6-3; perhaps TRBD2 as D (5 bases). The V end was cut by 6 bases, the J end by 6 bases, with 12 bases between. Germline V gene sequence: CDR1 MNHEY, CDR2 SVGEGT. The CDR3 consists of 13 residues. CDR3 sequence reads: CASRPLGFNEQFF. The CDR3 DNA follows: TGTGCCAGCAGACCACTAGGTTTCAATGAGCAGTTCTTC.